Listed below are T cell receptor beta chains from one sample, sequenced in a study of T-cell memory formation after mild COVID-19. TCRdb redid the calling of the 5' RACE reads with MiXCR, one entry per CDR3 protein. Of some 150,000 distinct CDR3 sequences in the sample, 15% to 20% were seen once. The sample consisted of PBMCs or a T cell subset sorted from them (not recorded which). All receptors derive from an adult woman who had mild COVID-19 (a few samples of this study predate the infection). Cell type and time point are not known. The CDR3 runs from the conserved cysteine through the conserved F or W. The order of the fields is D gene, V gene, clone size, J gene, CDR3 DNA, CDR3 protein. D genes are given only for firm matches. Expanded clones are given a class, and other clones once, few, many or no size at all.

D gene: .; V gene: TRBV24-1; clone size: few; J gene: TRBJ2-2; CDR3 DNA: TGTGCCACCAGTGGGCCTTACGGGGAGCTGTTTTTT; CDR3 protein: CATSGPYGELFF
D gene: .; V gene: TRBV21-1; clone size: .; J gene: TRBJ1-4; CDR3 DNA: TGTGCCAGCAGCCCCCAATTAGGGAATTCGGCCCCCAATGAAAAACTGTTTTTT; CDR3 protein: CASSPQLGNSAPNEKLFF
D gene: .; V gene: TRBV10-3; clone size: .; J gene: TRBJ2-3; CDR3 DNA: TGTGCCATCAGTGAGTCAACAGGGTTCGGCACAGATACGCAGTATTTT; CDR3 protein: CAISESTGFGTDTQYF
D gene: .; V gene: TRBV13; clone size: .; J gene: TRBJ1-1; CDR3 DNA: TGTGCCAGCAGCCTAGCCGGGACCATAATTCCAACTGAAGCTTTCTTT; CDR3 protein: CASSLAGTIIPTEAFF
D gene: .; V gene: TRBV5-1; clone size: few; J gene: TRBJ2-3; CDR3 DNA: TGCGCCAGCGAACGGGCCCGGAGGGGGGCAGATACGCAGTATTTT; CDR3 protein: CASERARRGADTQYF
D gene: TRBD1; V gene: TRBV5-1; clone size: .; J gene: TRBJ1-4; CDR3 DNA: TGCGCCAGCAGCCGGGACAGTACTAATGAAAAACCGTTTTTT; CDR3 protein: CASSRDSTNEKPFF
D gene: .; V gene: TRBV27; clone size: many; J gene: TRBJ2-7; CDR3 DNA: TGTGCCAGCAGTCCCCCTCGTGTGGGGGACTACGAGCAGTACTTC; CDR3 protein: CASSPPRVGDYEQYF
D gene: .; V gene: TRBV12-3/TRBV12-4; clone size: .; J gene: TRBJ1-5; CDR3 DNA: TGTGCCAGCAGTTTTGGCAGCCCCAATCAGCCCCAGCATTTT; CDR3 protein: CASSFGSPNQPQHF
D gene: TRBD2; V gene: TRBV4-3; clone size: many; J gene: TRBJ2-1; CDR3 DNA: TGCGCCAGCAGCCGAACGGGACTAGCGGCCGAGCAGTTCTTC; CDR3 protein: CASSRTGLAAEQFF
D gene: .; V gene: TRBV5-4; clone size: many; J gene: TRBJ2-1; CDR3 DNA: TGTGCCAGCAGCTTCGGCAGGGAATATGGTGAGCAGTTCTTC; CDR3 protein: CASSFGREYGEQFF
D gene: TRBD2; V gene: TRBV5-1; clone size: .; J gene: TRBJ2-3; CDR3 DNA: TGCGCCAGCGGACGTTTAGCGGGACTAACAGATACGCAGTATTTT; CDR3 protein: CASGRLAGLTDTQYF
D gene: TRBD2; V gene: TRBV5-1; clone size: .; J gene: TRBJ2-3; CDR3 DNA: TGCGCCAGCAGCGCGGGACTAGCCCCCACAGATACGCAGTATTTT; CDR3 protein: CASSAGLAPTDTQYF
D gene: .; V gene: TRBV15; clone size: few; J gene: TRBJ2-3; CDR3 DNA: TGTGCCACCATGAGGGTGGGCACAGATACGCAGTATTTT; CDR3 protein: CATMRVGTDTQYF
D gene: .; V gene: TRBV5-1; clone size: few; J gene: TRBJ1-1; CDR3 DNA: TGCGCCAGCAGCTTGAGACAGCAGAACACTGAAGCTTTCTTT; CDR3 protein: CASSLRQQNTEAFF
D gene: .; V gene: TRBV12-3/TRBV12-4; clone size: .; J gene: TRBJ1-2; CDR3 DNA: TGTGCCAGCAGTTCGAGACAGGCCGAGCACTATGGCTACACCTTC; CDR3 protein: CASSSRQAEHYGYTF
D gene: .; V gene: TRBV6-6; clone size: .; J gene: TRBJ2-7; CDR3 DNA: TGTGCCAGCAGGGACGGCGCCTCCTACGAGCAGTACTTC; CDR3 protein: CASRDGASYEQYF
D gene: TRBD1; V gene: TRBV5-1; clone size: many; J gene: TRBJ2-7; CDR3 DNA: TGCGCCAGCAGCTTGGCCAGGGACAGCCACGAGCAGTACTTC; CDR3 protein: CASSLARDSHEQYF
D gene: TRBD1; V gene: TRBV2; clone size: .; J gene: TRBJ2-5; CDR3 DNA: TGTGCCAGCAGCGCCGGGGACAGGGCAGGCGGAGAGACCCAGTACTTC; CDR3 protein: CASSAGDRAGGETQYF
D gene: TRBD2; V gene: TRBV7-2; clone size: few; J gene: TRBJ2-7; CDR3 DNA: TGTGCCAGCACCCCCGGGGGGGCGGGGGACTACGAGCAGTACTTC; CDR3 protein: CASTPGGAGDYEQYF
D gene: TRBD2; V gene: TRBV6-2/TRBV6-3; clone size: .; J gene: TRBJ2-2; CDR3 DNA: TGTGCCAGCAACAGCGGGAGCACGACCGGGGAGCTGTTTTTT; CDR3 protein: CASNSGSTTGELFF
D gene: .; V gene: TRBV7-2; clone size: few; J gene: TRBJ2-7; CDR3 DNA: TGTGCCAGCAGCCCTTATGCCCCGGACTACGAGCAGTACTTC; CDR3 protein: CASSPYAPDYEQYF
D gene: .; V gene: TRBV5-1; clone size: .; J gene: TRBJ2-7; CDR3 DNA: TGCGCCAGCAGCTTCAAGGGGGGGGACTACGAGCAGTACTTC; CDR3 protein: CASSFKGGDYEQYF
D gene: TRBD1; V gene: TRBV5-1; clone size: .; J gene: TRBJ1-4; CDR3 DNA: TGCGCCAGCAGCCCTACTGACAGGGTGGATGGAAAACTGTTTTTT; CDR3 protein: CASSPTDRVDGKLFF
D gene: TRBD2; V gene: TRBV6-2/TRBV6-3; clone size: .; J gene: TRBJ2-1; CDR3 DNA: TGTGCCAGCAGCCACGGGACTAGCGGGAGGTTTATAGATGAGCAGTTCTTC; CDR3 protein: CASSHGTSGRFIDEQFF
D gene: .; V gene: TRBV7-9; clone size: .; J gene: TRBJ1-1; CDR3 DNA: TGTGCCAGCGGAGGACAAGTCAACACTGAAGCTTTCTTT; CDR3 protein: CASGGQVNTEAFF
D gene: .; V gene: TRBV3-1; clone size: few; J gene: TRBJ2-5; CDR3 DNA: TGTGCCAGCAGCCAATCCCGACAGGATCGGGAGACCCAGTACTTC; CDR3 protein: CASSQSRQDRETQYF
D gene: .; V gene: TRBV6-2/TRBV6-3; clone size: few; J gene: TRBJ2-1; CDR3 DNA: TGTGCCAGCAGTGACAGGCGGGCCAACAATGAGCAGTTCTTC; CDR3 protein: CASSDRRANNEQFF